This entry lists 17 T cell receptor beta chains sequenced from one sample in a study of T cell responses to AZD1222 COVID-19 vaccine (dated by TCRdb to the early 2020s). Libraries were made using the immunoSEQ multiplex PCR assay. Held by TCRdb, this immuneACCESS table contains in-frame sequences only and omits some clones. Under half of the omission traces to an unresolved V gene where checked; the cause of the rest is unknown. The sample has more than 100,000 clones on record, 88% of them singletons. The top ten constitute 2% to 3% of the sample. The time point label, read with the paper, signifies: baseline before first vaccination. The source was peripheral blood, collected on day 0 of AZD1222 vaccination. These TCRs come from an adult in good health.

The chain carries TRBV30 and TRBJ1-5; D call uncertain. The CDR3 has 14 residues. Looked up from germline, CDR1 is GTSNPN and CDR2 is SVGIG (reference sequence). Trimming cost V 0 bases and J 3 bases, with 9 bases left between them. The CDR3 region is CAWSVGRNNQPQHF. The DNA for the CDR3 is TGTGCCTGGAGTGTTGGTCGGAACAATCAGCCCCAGCATTTT.

This chain connects TRBV11-2 to TRBJ1-6; TRBD1 might be the D (6 bases). CDR3 size: 13 residues. Germline V lookup: CDR1 SGHAT, CDR2 FQNNGV. Trimming removed 3 bases at V and 10 bases at J, with 10 bases between. The CDR3: CASSFQTGSPLHF. CDR3 sequence (DNA): TGTGCCAGCAGCTTCCAAACAGGGTCACCCCTCCACTTT.

The chain uses TRBV28 and TRBJ2-1; TRBD2 agrees at 12 bases. The length of the CDR3 is 15 residues. The J segment lost 9 bases and the V segment lost 6 bases, leaving 9 bases of the junction unmatched. Germline values: CDR1 MDHEN, CDR2 SYDVKM. CDR3 sequence: CASSPASGRAVEQFF. CDR3 nucleotides: TGTGCCAGCAGCCCCGCTAGCGGGAGGGCCGTTGAGCAGTTCTTC.

V gene TRBV6-4 combines with J gene TRBJ2-3, with 10 bases lining up with TRBD1. Trimming removed 6 bases from V and 3 bases from J; junction bases left unmatched: 3. The germline gives CDR1 MRHNA, CDR2 SNTAGT. The CDR3 is made up of 14 amino acids. CDR3 region: CASSRDRGTDTQYF. CDR3 DNA: TGTGCCAGCAGCCGGGACAGGGGAACAGATACGCAGTATTTT.

This rearrangement joins TRBV7-3 to TRBJ2-3; D gene ambiguous. The germline CDR1 and CDR2 sequences are SGHTA and FQGTGA. The V end was cut by 5 bases, the J end by 2 bases, with 8 bases between. The CDR3 covers 13 residues. This CDR3 reads CASSPRDTDTQYF. DNA of the CDR3: TGTGCCAGCAGCCCTAGAGACACAGATACGCAGTATTTT.

J is TRBJ1-5 and V is TRBV28; weak D call: TRBD1 (6 bases). There are 12 residues in the CDR3. V was trimmed by 10 bases and J by 3 bases, leaving 10 bases between them. CDR1 is MDHEN, CDR2 SYDVKM, per germline. CDR3 amino acids: CATDRLNQPQHF. As DNA, the CDR3 is TGTGCCACAGACAGGCTCAATCAGCCCCAGCATTTT.

V usage is TRBV5-4 and J usage is TRBJ1-2; D not certain. The CDR3 is made up of 13 amino acids. The V and J ends lost 0 bases and 8 bases respectively, with 11 bases between them. Germline CDR1 and CDR2: SGHNT and YYREEE (reference sequence). The CDR3 region is CASSLAAGGGYTF. DNA of the CDR3: TGTGCCAGCAGCTTGGCCGCAGGCGGGGGCTACACCTTC.

A few counts support this clone. The genes are TRBV7-9 and TRBJ2-5; perhaps TRBD2 as D (7 bases). This CDR3 comprises 14 residues. Germline CDR1 and CDR2: SEHNR and FQNEAQ (reference sequence). V was clipped by 7 bases and J by 5 bases, with 17 bases between them. CDR3 sequence reads: CASTAEGGLETQYF. CDR3 sequence (DNA): TGTGCCAGCACCGCCGAGGGGGGGTTGGAGACCCAGTACTTC.

The V call is TRBV5-6, the J call TRBJ1-2, with 12 bases lining up with TRBD1. The CDR3 runs 16 residues. Germline assignment: CDR1 SGHDT and CDR2 YYEEEE. V shed 5 bases, J shed 1 base, and the junction held 6 bases outside the gene matches. The CDR3 nucleotides are TGTGCCAGCAGTCCCGGGACAGGGGGCTATAACTATGGCTACACCTTC. Translating it yields CASSPGTGGYNYGYTF.

This chain uses TRBV5-1 with TRBJ1-3; D may be TRBD1 (5 bases). The CDR3 runs 14 residues. Germline V gene sequence: CDR1 SGHRS, CDR2 YFSETQ. Trimming left V 4 bases short and J 4 bases short, with 12 bases between. The CDR3: CASSTVPGGNTIYF. Here the CDR3 DNA reads TGCGCCAGCAGCACTGTCCCAGGGGGAAACACCATATATTTT.

The CDR3 DNA sequence: TGTGCCAGCAGGAGGGTAGCGGGAGGGTTAAATGAGCAGTTCTTC. Translated, it gives CASRRVAGGLNEQFF. The V gene is TRBV6-5, the J gene TRBJ2-1, with 11 nucleotides matching TRBD2. There are 15 residues in the CDR3. CDR1 is MNHEY, CDR2 SVGAGI, per germline. Trimming took 6 bases from V and 7 from J; bases not matched to a gene: 8.

The CDR3 coding sequence is TGTGCCAGCAGGGAAACTCCACCGGGGACAGGAAGCACAGATACGCAGTATTTT. It yields the protein CASRETPPGTGSTDTQYF. The chain joins TRBV6-1 to TRBJ2-3; 8 bases are a match to TRBD1. Unmatched junction bases numbered 14, after V lost 6 bases and J lost 0 bases. Germline CDR1 and CDR2: MNHNS and SASEGT. This CDR3 has 18 residues.

The chain joins TRBV25-1 to TRBJ2-4; 7 bases agree with TRBD2. Germline trimming cut 0 bases from V and 7 bases from J; bases unmatched to any gene: 3. This CDR3 has 14 residues. Germline CDR1 MGHDK, CDR2 SYGVNS. In DNA form, the CDR3 reads TGTGCCAGCAGTGAATACGGGCGGGGGAACATTCAGTACTTC. As protein: CASSEYGRGNIQYF. The full variable domain, with the rest looked up from reference TRBV25-1 and TRBJ2-4, is EADIYQTPRYLVIGTGKKITLECSQTMGHDKMYWYQQDPGMELHLIHYSYGVNSTEKGDLSSESTVSRIRTEHFPLTLESARPSHTSQYLCASSEYGRGNIQYFGAGTRLSVL.

This chain links TRBV15 with TRBJ1-1; tentative D call: TRBD1 (6 bases). Germline CDR1 LNHNV, CDR2 YYDKDF (reference sequence). V was trimmed by 6 bases and J by 4 bases, leaving 9 bases between them. This CDR3 is 12 amino acids long. CDR3 DNA: TGTGCCACCAGTCAAGGGGGCACTGAAGCTTTCTTT. Protein sequence: CATSQGGTEAFF.

The J gene is TRBJ1-1, the V gene TRBV7-3, with 11 bases that match TRBD1. The J segment lost 4 bases and the V segment lost 5 bases, leaving 3 bases of the junction unmatched. The CDR3 consists of 14 residues. CDR1 is SGHTA and CDR2 is FQGTGA in the germline V gene. CDR3 sequence: CASSPGTGGTEAFF. In DNA, the CDR3 is TGTGCCAGCAGCCCAGGGACAGGGGGCACTGAAGCTTTCTTT. Based on the CDR3 plus reference TRBV7-3 and TRBJ1-1, the full variable domain is GAGVSQTPSNKVTEKGKYVELRCDPISGHTALYWYRQSLGQGPEFLIYFQGTGAADDSGLPNDRFFAVRPEGSVSTLKIQRTERGDSAVYLCASSPGTGGTEAFFGQGTRLTVV.

This chain connects TRBV5-4 to TRBJ2-7; 7 positions match TRBD2. V was pared by 4 bases and J by 7 bases, with 11 bases of the junction left unmatched. The germline V gene has CDR1 SGHNT and CDR2 YYREEE (reference sequence). This CDR3 is built from 14 residues. The CDR3 spells CASSRDYVGLEQYF. Here the CDR3 DNA reads TGTGCCAGCAGCCGGGACTATGTAGGACTTGAGCAGTACTTC.

The rearrangement links TRBV7-9 to TRBJ1-1; the D is unclear. The germline gives CDR1 SEHNR, CDR2 FQNEAQ (reference sequence). Trimming took 8 bases from V and 0 from J, leaving 13 bases between them. This CDR3 region has 14 residues. The CDR3 DNA sequence: TGTGCCAGCCAACCCTCGGGGATGAACACTGAAGCTTTCTTT. Translating gives CASQPSGMNTEAFF.